The 19 T cell receptor beta chains listed next were all sequenced from one sample in a study of T cells in localized non-small cell lung cancer. Repertoires were generated with immunoSEQ multiplex PCR, while TCRdb's copy carries only in-frame clones and drops some. The table includes some 2,700 clones, 15% to 20% detected once. The material was lung tumor tissue, obtained before any cancer treatment. The receptors here all came from a man between 40 and 75 years old with stage I lung adenocarcinoma.

Relative to its sample, this clone is medium-sized. The chain joins TRBV4-1 to TRBJ1-2; D may be TRBD1 (6 bases). The CDR3 has 13 amino acids. The V end lost 3 bases, the J end lost 1 base, and 6 bases lay between the germline ends. Germline-derived CDR1 and CDR2 are MGHRA and YSYEKL. The CDR3 here is CASSQDSNYGYTF. The CDR3 DNA follows: TGCGCCAGCAGCCAGGACAGTAACTATGGCTACACCTTC.

Details on this clone: At one end the junction does not follow the germline gene, possibly because of a read error. This chain uses TRBV6-8 with TRBJ2-5; 12 bases map to TRBD2. The CDR3 contains 13 residues. Germline values: CDR1 MNHGY, CDR2 SAAAGT. This chain's CDR3 is CAISLAGGETQYF. The CDR3 DNA reads as TGTGCCATCAGTCTAGCGGGAGGGGAGACCCAGTACTTC.

This clone was found a few times. CDR3 DNA: TGTGCCAGTAGTTCCCCTAGCGGGGGGGCCTACACCGGGGAGCTGTTTTTT. Protein: CASSSPSGGAYTGELFF. V usage is TRBV19 and J usage is TRBJ2-2; 12 bases line up with TRBD2. CDR1 and CDR2 (germline): LNHDA, SQIVND (reference sequence). The ends lost 5 bases at V and 3 bases at J; junction bases unmatched: 7. The CDR3 loop spans 17 amino acids.

This clone is medium-sized by share. This chain links TRBV11-3 with TRBJ1-2, with TRBD1 matching over 9 bases. Germline V CDR1 and CDR2: SGHNT, YENEEA. Trimming took 5 bases from V and 7 from J; bases not matched to a gene: 11. CDR3 length equals 15 residues. The CDR3 reads CASSAEQGAIGGYTF. For the CDR3, the DNA is TGTGCCAGCAGCGCTGAACAGGGGGCGATTGGTGGCTACACCTTC.

This clone was seen only a few times. The rearrangement uses TRBV6-8 and TRBJ2-1, with 7 bases aligning to TRBD1. Trimming removed 6 bases from V and 10 bases from J; junction bases left unmatched: 15. This CDR3 has 15 amino acids. The germline CDR1 and CDR2 sequences are MNHGY and SAAAGT. This CDR3 reads CASSAGTVPAQEQFF. In DNA form, the CDR3 reads TGTGCCAGCAGCGCCGGGACAGTCCCGGCACAGGAGCAGTTCTTC.

This clone was observed a few times. The chain uses TRBV9 and TRBJ2-5; 11 bases match TRBD2. CDR1 is SGDLS, CDR2 YYNGEE, per germline. The CDR3 is made up of 15 amino acids. The V and J ends lost 0 bases and 4 bases, in that order; junction bases with no gene match: 2. This CDR3 is CASSVGGLAGETQYF. The CDR3 nucleotides read TGTGCCAGCAGCGTAGGCGGACTAGCGGGAGAGACCCAGTACTTC. The full variable domain, rest sourced from reference TRBV9 and TRBJ2-5, is DSGVTQTPKHLITATGQRVTLRCSPRSGDLSVYWYQQSLDQGLQFLIQYYNGEERAKGNILERFSAQQFPDLHSELNLSSLELGDSALYFCASSVGGLAGETQYFGPGTRLLVL.

This clone is classed as medium-sized (0.01 to 0.1%). The J gene is TRBJ1-1, the V gene TRBV11-3; a weak D match, TRBD1 (6 bases). Germline assignment: CDR1 SGHNT and CDR2 YENEEA. V gave up 5 bases and J gave up 0 bases, with 10 bases separating them. CDR3 length equals 14 residues. The CDR3 coding sequence is TGTGCCAGCAGCCAAACAGGGATGAACACTGAAGCTTTCTTT. Translating gives CASSQTGMNTEAFF.

This clone was counted a few times. This chain links TRBV14 with TRBJ2-7, with no clear D. This CDR3 is 11 amino acids long. The germline V gene encodes CDR1 SGHDN and CDR2 FVKESK. V dropped 3 bases and J dropped 1 base, with 1 base sitting between them. The CDR3 loop reads CASSQSYEQYF. The CDR3 nucleotides are TGTGCCAGCAGCCAGTCCTACGAGCAGTACTTC.

This clone is classed as medium-sized. V and J are TRBV6-8 and TRBJ1-2; D uncertain. This CDR3 has 14 residues. V was pared by 7 bases and J by 2 bases, with 14 bases between. CDR1 MNHGY and CDR2 SAAAGT come from the germline V gene. CDR3 in amino acids: CASTERVGNYGYTF. DNA for the CDR3: TGTGCCAGCACCGAGAGGGTTGGCAACTATGGCTACACCTTC.

This clone was counted only a few times. The chain links TRBV6-8 to TRBJ1-1, with TRBD1 identical over 7 bases. V shed 2 bases, J shed 5 bases, and the junction held 8 bases outside the gene matches. Germline V gene data show CDR1 as MNHGY and CDR2 as SAAAGT. CDR3 length: 15 residues. The CDR3, as DNA: TGTGCCAGCAGTTACCCAGGACAGGAAAGGACTGAAGCTTTCTTT. This encodes CASSYPGQERTEAFF.

This clone was detected once. The chain carries TRBV5-1 and TRBJ1-4, with D perhaps TRBD1 (5 bases). The CDR3 has 17 amino acids. Trimming took 2 bases from V and 3 from J, leaving 17 bases between them. Germline V gene lookup returns CDR1 SGHRS and CDR2 YFSETQ. The CDR3 sequence is CASSLNLAWGANEKLFF. For the CDR3, the DNA is TGCGCCAGCAGCTTAAATTTGGCTTGGGGGGCTAATGAAAAACTGTTTTTT.

This clone is medium-sized (0.01 to 0.1%) by share. The gene calls are TRBV6-1 and TRBJ2-3, with 11 positions matching TRBD2. This CDR3 spans 15 amino acids. The germline gives CDR1 MNHNS, CDR2 SASEGT. The J segment lost 4 bases and the V segment lost 1 base, leaving 1 base of the junction unmatched. This CDR3 reads CASSEVSGGADTQYF. The CDR3 nucleotides are TGTGCCAGCAGTGAAGTTAGCGGGGGGGCAGATACGCAGTATTTT.

In its sample, this clone is medium-sized. The chain combines TRBV6-8 with TRBJ2-5; D is undetermined. V shed 0 bases and J shed 0 bases, with 5 bases lying between them. Per the germline V gene, CDR1 is MNHGY and CDR2 is SAAAGT. This CDR3 has 14 residues. In nucleotides, the CDR3 is TGTGCCAGCAGTTACTCTCACAACCAAGAGACCCAGTACTTC. This translates into CASSYSHNQETQYF.

This clone counts as medium-sized. The chain employs TRBV19 and TRBJ2-3; D is unclear. CDR1 LNHDA and CDR2 SQIVND come from the germline V gene (reference sequence). V lost 4 bases to trimming and J lost 1 base, with 15 bases between them. The CDR3 totals 16 residues. The CDR3 reads CASSTIGWEGTDTQYF. For the CDR3, the DNA is TGTGCCAGTAGTACCATAGGGTGGGAAGGCACAGATACGCAGTATTTT.

This clone is categorized as large. The rearrangement links TRBV28 to TRBJ1-4; 7 bases are shared with TRBD1. Trimming took 7 bases from V and 5 from J; bases not matched to a gene: 13. The CDR3 has 16 amino acids. Germline CDR1 reads MDHEN; CDR2 reads SYDVKM. This CDR3 is CASNPLGGTVNEKLFF. The CDR3 DNA reads TGTGCCAGCAACCCCCTCGGGGGGACAGTCAATGAAAAACTGTTTTTT.

This clone came up a few times. V usage is TRBV19 and J usage is TRBJ2-2; the D is unclear. CDR3 size: 14 residues. V was trimmed by 0 bases and J by 2 bases, leaving 4 bases between them. Per the germline V gene, CDR1 is LNHDA and CDR2 is SQIVND (reference sequence). Written as DNA, the CDR3 is TGTGCCAGTAGTATAGATCGCAACACCGGGGAGCTGTTTTTT. Translated, it gives CASSIDRNTGELFF. Looking up the rest from reference TRBV19 and TRBJ2-2 gives the full variable domain: DGGITQSPKYLFRKEGQNVTLSCEQNLNHDAMYWYRQDPGQGLRLIYYSQIVNDFQKGDIAEGYSVSREKKESFPLTVTSAQKNPTAFYLCASSIDRNTGELFFGEGSRLTVL.

The chain has TRBV9 and TRBJ2-3, with D hard to call. The CDR3 consists of 15 residues. The V gene lost 4 bases and the J gene lost 0 bases, with 12 bases spanning the gap. Germline-derived CDR1 and CDR2 are SGDLS and YYNGEE. CDR3 residues: CASSPAVMSTDTQYF. CDR3 bases: TGTGCCAGCAGCCCCGCCGTTATGAGCACAGATACGCAGTATTTT.

This clone appeared a few times. This rearrangement joins TRBV28 to TRBJ1-4, with D hard to call. The CDR3 length is 13 residues. V shed 7 bases and J shed 5 bases, with 11 bases lying between them. Germline V gene sequence: CDR1 MDHEN, CDR2 SYDVKM. CDR3 bases: TGTGCCAGCAACCCAGCCACGAATGAAAAACTGTTTTTT. This sequence encodes CASNPATNEKLFF.

This clone was recorded a few times. V usage is TRBV9 and J usage is TRBJ1-1; possibly TRBD1 for D (5 bases). CDR3 length: 13 amino acids. CDR1 and CDR2 from the germline V gene are SGDLS and YYNGEE. Trimming cost V 5 bases and J 10 bases, with 18 bases left between them. This CDR3 reads CASSEVGGRVAFF. For the CDR3, the DNA is TGTGCCAGCAGTGAAGTGGGGGGTAGAGTAGCTTTCTTT.